Below, 23 T cell receptor beta chains from the same sample are listed, as sequenced in a study of T cell responses to AZD1222 COVID-19 vaccine. Sequencing used immunoSEQ multiplex PCR; TCRdb keeps in-frame clones, though not all of them. The sample includes about 130,000 clones, 80% to 90% of them seen just once. This material consisted of peripheral blood, taken on day 0 of AZD1222 vaccination. Receptors originate from an adult in good health.

The chain links TRBV6-5 to TRBJ1-3; no reliable D call. The V gene lost 2 bases and the J gene lost 0 bases, with 8 bases spanning the gap. Germline CDR1 reads MNHEY; CDR2 reads SVGAGI. This CDR3 spans 15 amino acids. CDR3 nucleotides: TGTGCCAGCAGTTACGGGGTGAGCTCTGGAAACACCATATATTTT. Translated, it gives CASSYGVSSGNTIYF.

The rearrangement uses TRBV7-9 and TRBJ2-7; D tentatively fits TRBD1 or TRBD2 (5 bases each). This CDR3 is 15 amino acids long. V lost 4 bases to trimming and J lost 2 bases, with 15 bases between them. Germline V gives CDR1 SEHNR, CDR2 FQNEAQ (reference sequence). The CDR3 protein is CASSSPHGAAYEQYF. CDR3 nucleotides: TGTGCCAGCAGCTCTCCCCACGGGGCTGCCTACGAGCAGTACTTC.

The genes are TRBV4-3 and TRBJ2-7; 9 positions match TRBD1. V trimming: 2 bases; J trimming: 5 bases; junction bases outside the gene matches: 10. The CDR3 is 16 residues long. Germline V CDR1 and CDR2: LGHNA, YSLEER. Here the CDR3 DNA reads TGCGCCAGCAGCCAATCGCATGGGACAGGGATCAACGAGCAGTACTTC. Translating it yields CASSQSHGTGINEQYF.

This clone was detected only a few times. This rearrangement joins TRBV6-5 to TRBJ1-2; the D gene is possibly TRBD1 (5 bases). This CDR3 contains 12 residues. Germline-derived CDR1 and CDR2 are MNHEY and SVGAGI. The V gene lost 7 bases and the J gene lost 0 bases, with 6 bases spanning the gap. This chain's CDR3 is CASMGANYGYTF. The CDR3 DNA is TGTGCCAGCATGGGGGCTAACTATGGCTACACCTTC.

V usage is TRBV3-1 (or the pseudogene TRBV3-2) and J usage is TRBJ1-4; 8 positions match TRBD1. V dropped 0 bases and J dropped 8; count of bases not matched to a gene: 8. The CDR3 extends over 16 amino acids. From germline, CDR1 is LGHDT and CDR2 YNNKEL (reference sequence). CDR3 DNA: TGTGCCAGCAGCCAAGACCGCAGGGGGCTGAGGGAAAAACTGTTTTTT. Its protein is CASSQDRRGLREKLFF.

The chain couples TRBV14 to TRBJ1-1, with a weak D call TRBD1 (5 bases). Trimming took 7 bases from V and 3 from J, leaving 9 bases between them. The CDR3 contains 12 residues. Germline CDR1 is SGHDN and CDR2 is FVKESK. The CDR3 DNA is TGTGCCAGCACCGGGACGTACACTGAAGCTTTCTTT. Translating it yields CASTGTYTEAFF.

The chain uses TRBV14 and TRBJ2-1, with TRBD2 identical over 11 bases. Trimming cost V 1 base and J 8 bases; bases outside gene matches: 10. The CDR3 covers 17 residues. The germline gives CDR1 SGHDN, CDR2 FVKESK. The CDR3 region has the DNA TGTGCCAGCAGCCAAGTCCGTAGCGGGGGGGCCAGGGATGAGCAGTTCTTC. Protein sequence: CASSQVRSGGARDEQFF.

V usage is TRBV6-5 and J usage is TRBJ1-4; D is ambiguous. CDR3 length equals 15 residues. CDR1 and CDR2 from the germline V gene are MNHEY and SVGAGI. Trimming took off 0 bases at V and 1 base at J, with 6 bases between the two ends. CDR3 DNA sequence: TGTGCCAGCAGTTACTCAAGGCTAACTAATGAAAAACTGTTTTTT. Translation: CASSYSRLTNEKLFF.

V gene TRBV3-1 (or the pseudogene TRBV3-2) combines with J gene TRBJ2-6, with 7 nucleotides matching TRBD2. Germline CDR1 is LGHDT and CDR2 is YNNKEL (reference sequence). After removal of 0 bases from V and 0 bases from J, the junction contained 8 bases not matched to a gene. The CDR3 sequence is 19 residues long. The CDR3 loop reads CASSQDGLAESSGANVLTF. CDR3 sequence (DNA): TGTGCCAGCAGCCAAGATGGCCTAGCGGAGAGCTCTGGGGCCAACGTCCTGACTTTC.

This clone was observed a few times. The chain joins TRBV5-1 to TRBJ1-3; TRBD1 is a possible D gene (6 bases). The V and J ends lost 4 bases and 4 bases respectively, with 12 bases between them. CDR3 length: 14 amino acids. Germline CDR1 and CDR2: SGHRS and YFSETQ. In DNA form, the CDR3 reads TGCGCCAGCAGCAAAACAGGGACGGGAAACACCATATATTTT. Translating it yields CASSKTGTGNTIYF. Complete variable domain (other parts from reference TRBV5-1 and TRBJ1-3): KAGVTQTPRYLIKTRGQQVTLSCSPISGHRSVSWYQQTPGQGLQFLFEYFSETQRNKGNFPGRFSGRQFSNSRSEMNVSTLELGDSALYLCASSKTGTGNTIYFGEGSWLTVV.

The rearrangement uses TRBV27 and TRBJ2-3; a weak D match, TRBD1 (6 bases). Germline V gene data show CDR1 as MNHEY and CDR2 as SMNVEV (reference sequence). CDR3 size: 15 residues. Trimming stripped 3 bases from V and 0 bases from J, with 10 bases between. This chain's CDR3 is CASSLRGRSTDTQYF. In nucleotides, the CDR3 is TGTGCCAGCAGTTTGAGGGGGAGAAGCACAGATACGCAGTATTTT.

J is TRBJ1-6 and V is TRBV2; no reliable D call. CDR3 length: 14 amino acids. Germline V gene data show CDR1 as SNHLY and CDR2 as FYNNEI. Trimming shortened V by 5 bases and J by 10 bases, and 15 bases separated the two germline ends. CDR3 in DNA: TGTGCCAGCAGTTTGTCTTGGGGAGACTCACCCCTCCACTTT. Translation: CASSLSWGDSPLHF.

CDR3 nucleotide sequence: TGTGCCGGGTCCTGGGAGGGCCGGACAGATACGCAGTATTTT. The encoded protein is CAGSWEGRTDTQYF. V is TRBV10-3 and J is TRBJ2-3; 7 nucleotides agree with TRBD2. The CDR3 is 14 residues long. CDR1 and CDR2 from the germline V gene are ENHRY and SYGVKD. Trimming removed 11 bases from V and 3 bases from J; junction bases left unmatched: 11.

The chain uses TRBV6-6 and TRBJ1-5; 10 nucleotides agree with TRBD1. The V gene end was trimmed by 5 bases and the J gene end by 2 bases; junction bases not matched to a gene: 15. Germline assignment: CDR1 MNHNY and CDR2 SVGAGI (reference sequence). The CDR3 consists of 19 residues. The CDR3 bases are TGTGCCAGCAGTCGAGGGACAGGGGATGCTAGTGTGGGCAATCAGCCCCAGCATTTT. Protein: CASSRGTGDASVGNQPQHF.

This chain connects TRBV6-6 to TRBJ2-7; possibly TRBD1 for D (5 bases). CDR1 MNHNY and CDR2 SVGAGI come from the germline V gene (reference sequence). Trimming removed 7 bases from V and 7 bases from J, with 17 bases in between. The CDR3 totals 13 residues. DNA of the CDR3: TGTGCCAGCACCCCCCCCCAGGGTGAGGAGCAGTACTTC. Amino acid sequence: CASTPPQGEEQYF.

The rearrangement joins TRBV9 to TRBJ2-1, with 7 bases aligning to TRBD2. CDR3 size: 15 residues. The V segment lost 1 base and the J segment 6 bases; nucleotides outside the gene matches: 7. CDR1 and CDR2 (germline): SGDLS, YYNGEE. CDR3 bases: TGTGCCAGCAGCGTACTGGGGGGGACTCGCAATGAGCAGTTCTTC. Residues: CASSVLGGTRNEQFF.

V is TRBV10-1 and J is TRBJ2-1; a possible D gene is TRBD1 (6 bases). In germline, CDR1 is WNHNN, CDR2 SYGVQD (reference sequence). Trimming pared 7 bases from V and 13 bases from J, leaving 20 bases between. This CDR3 has 13 residues. The CDR3 sequence: CASTPGRGESQFF. CDR3 bases: TGCGCCAGCACCCCCGGCAGGGGAGAATCCCAGTTCTTC.

V gene TRBV25-1 combines with J gene TRBJ1-5; tentative D call: TRBD1 (6 bases). The CDR3 runs 15 residues. Trimming took 3 bases from V and 4 from J, leaving 13 bases between them. Germline CDR1 reads MGHDK; CDR2 reads SYGVNS. CDR3 amino acids: CASSDPLTGNQPQHF. CDR3 nucleotides: TGTGCCAGCAGTGATCCTCTGACAGGTAATCAGCCCCAGCATTTT.

The chain uses TRBV6-5 and TRBJ1-5; D possibly corresponds to TRBD1 (6 bases). Per germline, CDR1 MNHEY and CDR2 SVGAGI. Deletions cut 6 bases from V and 4 bases from J, with 16 bases between. The CDR3 has 15 amino acids. For the CDR3, the DNA is TGTGCCAGCAGAATGAACCGGGACACTAATCAGCCCCAGCATTTT. Amino acid sequence: CASRMNRDTNQPQHF.

V usage is TRBV7-8 and J usage is TRBJ2-7, with D unresolved. There are 11 residues in the CDR3. V was pared by 5 bases and J by 3 bases, with 5 bases between. Germline V gives CDR1 SGHVS, CDR2 FQNEAQ. CDR3 loop: CASSKLYEQYF. In nucleotides, the CDR3 is TGTGCCAGCAGCAAACTCTACGAGCAGTACTTC.

This rearrangement joins TRBV24-1 to TRBJ1-1; unclear D gene. Germline V gives CDR1 KGHDR, CDR2 SFDVKD. Deletions cut 0 bases from V and 3 bases from J, with 4 bases between. The CDR3 runs 13 residues. CDR3 DNA sequence: TGTGCCACCAGTGATTTGTCCGACACTGAAGCTTTCTTT. This translates into CATSDLSDTEAFF.

The chain links TRBV2 to TRBJ1-2, with D hard to call. Per germline, CDR1 SNHLY and CDR2 FYNNEI. The ends were cut back, 5 bases at V and 4 bases at J, with 14 bases in the middle. The CDR3 loop spans 14 amino acids. The CDR3 sequence: CASSTEQEIYGYTF. In DNA, the CDR3 is TGTGCCAGCAGTACCGAACAAGAAATCTATGGCTACACCTTC.

V usage is TRBV15 and J usage is TRBJ1-5; 7 positions match TRBD1. This CDR3 region has 14 residues. Losses at the gene ends were 4 bases for V and 2 bases for J; bases not matched to a gene: 2. Per the germline V gene, CDR1 is LNHNV and CDR2 is YYDKDF (reference sequence). CDR3 protein: CATSTDRGNQPQHF. The CDR3 coding sequence is TGTGCCACCAGCACCGACAGGGGCAATCAGCCCCAGCATTTT.